This passage covers 32 T cell receptor beta chains from one sample sequenced in a study of T cells in Graves' hyperthyroidism and ophthalmopathy (dated by TCRdb to between 2019 and 2020). The library relied on multiplex PCR. The sequencer listed for this sample is Illumina HiSeq 2000. The TCR beta CDR3 regions were amplified from RNA transcripts. The first round of RT-PCR for the TCR CDR3 was performed with the HTBI primer set and the Qiagen OneStep RT-PCR kit. TCRdb reprocessing: public reads trimmed at Q25 with fastp, clones called with MiXCR, in-frame beta chains kept. Rows with a matching CDR3 protein are joined into one entry that keeps the most common DNA and genes. The sample profile shows about 400,000 distinct CDR3 sequences; 25% of them were found once. Jointly, the top ten make up less than 85% of the sample. Sample: blood. Source of these receptors: a man between 50 and 59 years old with Graves' hyperthyroidism.

The rearrangement uses TRBV5-1 and TRBJ1-1, with TRBD1 matching over 12 bases. The CDR3 extends over 15 amino acids. Germline trimming cut 0 bases from V and 8 bases from J; bases unmatched to any gene: 5. CDR1 and CDR2 (germline): SGHRS, YFSETQ. The CDR3 region is CASSLGGQGADEAFF. CDR3 nucleotide sequence: TGCGCCAGCAGCTTGGGGGGACAGGGGGCGGACGAAGCTTTCTTT.

This rearrangement joins TRBV2 to TRBJ1-3; D is unresolved. Germline loops: CDR1 SNHLY, CDR2 FYNNEI. V lost 7 bases and J 5 bases, leaving 6 bases between the germline ends. The CDR3 length is 11 residues. This chain's CDR3 is CASNERNTIYF. The CDR3 DNA follows: TGTGCCAGCAATGAGCGAAACACCATATATTTT.

The chain uses TRBV2 and TRBJ2-3; maybe TRBD2 (6 bases). The V end was cut by 0 bases, the J end by 4 bases, with 14 bases between. Germline CDR1 and CDR2: SNHLY and FYNNEI. The CDR3 extends over 16 amino acids. For the CDR3, the DNA is TGTGCCAGCAGTGAAGCCCCCAGTGGAGGGGCAGATACGCAGTATTTT. It specifies CASSEAPSGGADTQYF. Full variable domain (outside the CDR3, taken from reference TRBV2 and TRBJ2-3): EPEVTQTPSHQVTQMGQEVILRCVPISNHLYFYWYRQILGQKVEFLVSFYNNEISEKSEIFDDQFSVERPDGSNFTLKIRSTKLEDSAMYFCASSEAPSGGADTQYFGPGTRLTVL.

This clonotype was detected ten times or more. The chain joins TRBV12-3 or TRBV12-4 to TRBJ2-5; weak D call: TRBD1 (6 bases). The V end lost 0 bases, the J end lost 11 bases, and 13 bases lay between the germline ends. The CDR3 covers 13 residues. The CDR3 DNA reads TGTGCCAGCAGTTTAGCGCTACAGGGCTTACAGTACTTC. This gives the protein CASSLALQGLQYF.

This clonotype has a count of ten or more. The rearrangement uses TRBV10-3 and TRBJ2-2, with D unresolved. This CDR3 region has 16 residues. With 0 bases removed from V and 0 bases from J, the gap between germline ends came to 8 bases. Germline V gene data show CDR1 as ENHRY and CDR2 as SYGVKD. The CDR3 is CAISESTGPNTGELFF. CDR3 sequence (DNA): TGTGCCATCAGTGAGTCGACTGGTCCGAACACCGGGGAGCTGTTTTTT.

The V gene is TRBV2, the J gene TRBJ1-4, with 7 bases that match TRBD1. V was pared by 1 base and J by 8 bases, with 7 bases of the junction left unmatched. This CDR3 has 15 amino acids. Germline-derived CDR1 and CDR2 are SNHLY and FYNNEI. This chain's CDR3 is CASSEGQGDGEKLFF. The CDR3 DNA sequence: TGTGCCAGCAGTGAAGGGCAGGGGGATGGCGAAAAACTGTTTTTT.

This chain links TRBV20-1 with TRBJ2-3, with D perhaps matching TRBD2 (6 bases). There are 14 residues in the CDR3. Trimming pared 6 bases from V and 0 bases from J, leaving 13 bases between. CDR1 and CDR2 (germline): DFQATT, SNEGSKA (reference sequence). The CDR3, as DNA: TGCAGTGCGGGACTGGGGCCAAGCACAGATACGCAGTATTTT. Protein sequence: CSAGLGPSTDTQYF.

The J gene is TRBJ2-5, the V gene TRBV11-2; TRBD2 matches at 10 bases. The junction had 7 bases not matched to a gene; V was cut back by 8 bases and J by 4 bases. CDR1 SGHAT and CDR2 FQNNGV come from the germline V gene. The CDR3 runs to 14 residues. In DNA form, the CDR3 reads TGTGCCAGCGAGTCTAGCGGGAGAATAGAGACCCAGTACTTC. Its translation: CASESSGRIETQYF.

This clonotype was counted ten times or more. The chain employs TRBV28 and TRBJ2-3; 7 bases agree with TRBD2. The ends lost 5 bases at V and 3 bases at J; junction bases unmatched: 5. The germline V gene encodes CDR1 MDHEN and CDR2 SYDVKM. The CDR3 covers 14 residues. CDR3 loop: CASSGGGSTDTQYF. The CDR3 bases are TGTGCCAGCAGTGGCGGGGGATCGACAGATACGCAGTATTTT.

This chain connects TRBV14 to TRBJ1-2, with 9 positions matching TRBD1. CDR1 and CDR2 (germline): SGHDN, FVKESK. This CDR3 comprises 15 residues. V trimming: 0 bases; J trimming: 8 bases; junction bases outside the gene matches: 7. The CDR3 DNA reads TGTGCCAGCAGCCAAGATTGGACAGGGGTGCGAGGCTACACCTTC. It encodes CASSQDWTGVRGYTF.

Ten or more counts support this clonotype. The chain has TRBV6-1 and TRBJ1-1, with D unclear. This CDR3 is built from 12 residues. V lost 5 bases and J 3 bases, leaving 7 bases between the germline ends. Germline CDR1 and CDR2: MNHNS and SASEGT. The CDR3 reads CASSRTYTEAFF. The DNA of the CDR3 is TGTGCCAGCAGTCGGACCTACACTGAAGCTTTCTTT.

This clonotype came up a few times. The V and J genes are TRBV7-9 and TRBJ2-2; possible D gene TRBD1, 6 bases. V dropped 3 bases and J dropped 6 bases, with 14 bases sitting between them. The germline V gene has CDR1 SEHNR and CDR2 FQNEAQ (reference sequence). The CDR3 is 15 residues long. The CDR3 is CASSFARGNPGELFF. CDR3 nucleotide sequence: TGTGCCAGCAGCTTTGCCAGGGGAAACCCCGGGGAGCTGTTTTTT.

This clonotype was detected ten times or more. This chain uses TRBV30 with TRBJ1-4, with a possible D match to TRBD1 (5 bases). Germline loops: CDR1 GTSNPN, CDR2 SVGIG (reference sequence). V was trimmed by 5 bases and J by 10 bases, leaving 17 bases between them. The CDR3 is 13 residues long. CDR3 sequence reads: CAWSPPPGGKLFF. In DNA form, the CDR3 reads TGTGCCTGGTCCCCCCCGCCTGGGGGAAAACTGTTTTTT.

The chain recombines TRBV19 with TRBJ1-5; 7 nucleotides align to TRBD1. The CDR3 totals 15 residues. The germline CDR1 and CDR2 sequences are LNHDA and SQIVND (reference sequence). Trimming removed 3 bases from V and 3 bases from J; junction bases left unmatched: 5. The CDR3 bases are TGTGCCAGTAGTATTGAACAGGGGAACAATCAGCCCCAGCATTTT. As protein: CASSIEQGNNQPQHF.

This clonotype was recorded a few times. This chain joins TRBV20-1 and TRBJ2-1; no clear D gene. Germline lookup yields CDR1 DFQATT and CDR2 SNEGSKA (reference sequence). This CDR3 has 13 amino acids. V was shortened by 6 bases and J by 3 bases, with 12 bases between the two germline ends. The CDR3 loop reads CSASRTDYNEQFF. CDR3 bases: TGCAGTGCCTCGCGGACCGACTACAATGAGCAGTTCTTC.

This clonotype has more than one count but fewer than ten. The J gene is TRBJ1-2, the V gene TRBV18, with 9 nucleotides matching TRBD1. CDR1 and CDR2 (germline): KGHSH, LQKENI. The CDR3 is 14 residues long. V dropped 8 bases and J dropped 4; count of bases not matched to a gene: 8. The CDR3 loop is CASHGQGLIYGYTF. The DNA for the CDR3 is TGTGCCAGCCACGGACAGGGGTTGATCTATGGCTACACCTTC.

This clonotype was seen only a few times. The chain joins TRBV12-3 or TRBV12-4 to TRBJ1-2, with D hard to call. V lost 4 bases and J 2 bases, leaving 20 bases between the germline ends. The CDR3 is made up of 17 amino acids. CDR3 sequence: CASSSPRGEGWNYGYTF. DNA of the CDR3: TGTGCCAGCAGTTCCCCTCGAGGAGAAGGCTGGAACTATGGCTACACCTTC.

The rearrangement uses TRBV20-1 and TRBJ2-7; TRBD1 aligns across 7 bases. The V gene end was trimmed by 6 bases and the J gene end by 6 bases; junction bases not matched to a gene: 5. CDR3 length equals 11 residues. The V gene's germline CDR1 is DFQATT and CDR2 SNEGSKA (reference sequence). The CDR3 sequence is CSAPAGGEQYF. DNA of the CDR3: TGCAGTGCCCCGGCAGGGGGCGAGCAGTACTTC.

The J gene is TRBJ2-5, the V gene TRBV15, with a tentative D call TRBD2 (5 bases). Trimming shortened V by 0 bases and J by 5 bases, and 10 bases separated the two germline ends. The germline V gene encodes CDR1 LNHNV and CDR2 YYDKDF (reference sequence). The CDR3 covers 14 residues. CDR3 coding DNA: TGTGCCACCAGCAGAGAGGACTTGGGGGAGACCCAGTACTTC. It specifies CATSREDLGETQYF.

This rearrangement joins TRBV6-6 to TRBJ1-2; a weak D match, TRBD1 (6 bases). Per germline, CDR1 MNHNY and CDR2 SVGAGI (reference sequence). CDR3 length: 14 residues. Trimming shortened V by 2 bases and J by 8 bases, and 15 bases separated the two germline ends. Here the CDR3 reads CASSYGTPRGGYTF. The CDR3 DNA reads as TGTGCCAGCAGTTACGGGACACCCCGGGGCGGCTACACCTTC.

This clonotype was detected ten times or more. The chain has TRBV11-2 and TRBJ2-3; TRBD1 agrees at 7 bases. CDR3 length: 16 amino acids. Germline CDR1 and CDR2: SGHAT and FQNNGV. Losses at the gene ends were 5 bases for V and 2 bases for J; bases not matched to a gene: 10. The CDR3 region has the DNA TGTGCCAGCAGCCAGGGGGTACAGCTATCCACAGATACGCAGTATTTT. Amino acids: CASSQGVQLSTDTQYF. Using reference TRBV11-2 and TRBJ2-3 for the parts outside the CDR3, the full variable domain is EAGVAQSPRYKIIEKRQSVAFWCNPISGHATLYWYQQILGQGPKLLIQFQNNGVVDDSQLPKDRFSAERLKGVDSTLKIQPAKLEDSAVYLCASSQGVQLSTDTQYFGPGTRLTVL.

The CDR3 DNA sequence: TGTGCCAGCAGTGTTATGGCCGACTTGTACGAGCAGTACTTC. It codes for CASSVMADLYEQYF. The genes are TRBV2 and TRBJ2-7; D is unresolved. The CDR3 length is 14 residues. Trimming removed 4 bases at V and 4 bases at J, with 14 bases between. Germline CDR1 SNHLY, CDR2 FYNNEI.

This clonotype has at least ten counts. The V call is TRBV18, the J call TRBJ2-3; possibly TRBD1 for D (5 bases). The CDR3 spans 15 residues. Trimming left V 1 base short and J 0 bases short, with 8 bases between. The germline CDR1 and CDR2 sequences are KGHSH and LQKENI. The CDR3 sequence: CASSPRAGSTDTQYF. The DNA for the CDR3 is TGTGCCAGCTCACCACGGGCAGGGAGCACAGATACGCAGTATTTT. Combining the CDR3 with reference TRBV18 and TRBJ2-3 gives the whole variable domain NAGVMQNPRHLVRRRGQEARLRCSPMKGHSHVYWYRQLPEEGLKFMVYLQKENIIDESGMPKERFSAEFPKEGPSILRIQQVVRGDSAAYFCASSPRAGSTDTQYFGPGTRLTVL.

This clonotype has just a few counts. This chain joins TRBV29-1 and TRBJ2-3, with 11 positions matching TRBD2. In germline, CDR1 is SQVTM, CDR2 ANQGSEA. CDR3 length: 14 amino acids. The V gene end was trimmed by 7 bases and the J gene end by 2 bases; junction bases not matched to a gene: 5. The CDR3 coding sequence is TGCAGCGGTGTAGCGGGAGGGACCACAGATACGCAGTATTTT. This sequence encodes CSGVAGGTTDTQYF.

This clonotype was detected ten times or more. The chain joins TRBV12-3 or TRBV12-4 to TRBJ2-7, with TRBD1 as a possible D gene (6 bases). This CDR3 is built from 15 residues. The ends were cut back, 3 bases at V and 6 bases at J, with 18 bases in the middle. As DNA, the CDR3 is TGTGCCAGCAGTTTGAAGCCAGGGGCGGTCATCGAGCAGTACTTC. The encoded protein is CASSLKPGAVIEQYF.

This clonotype has a count of ten or more. The chain joins TRBV7-9 to TRBJ2-3, with D unresolved. V was shortened by 5 bases and J by 4 bases, with 7 bases between the two germline ends. The CDR3 spans 12 residues. CDR1 and CDR2 from the germline V gene are SEHNR and FQNEAQ (reference sequence). The chain's CDR3 is CASSPVPDTQYF. DNA for the CDR3: TGTGCCAGCAGCCCAGTTCCAGATACGCAGTATTTT.

The chain recombines TRBV20-1 with TRBJ2-3; 10 bases map to TRBD1. The CDR3 covers 13 residues. Germline loops: CDR1 DFQATT, CDR2 SNEGSKA (reference sequence). CDR3 loop: CSVGTGDRDTQYF. DNA of the CDR3: TGCAGCGTCGGGACAGGGGATCGGGATACGCAGTATTTT.

This clonotype was picked up a small number of times. V is TRBV5-6 and J is TRBJ2-2, with 12 bases matching TRBD2. V shed 1 base, J shed 9 bases, and the junction held 4 bases outside the gene matches. There are 15 residues in the CDR3. CDR1 and CDR2 from the germline V gene are SGHDT and YYEEEE. The DNA of the CDR3 is TGTGCCAGCAGCTTGCTAGCGGGAGGGCCCCGGGAGCTGTTTTTT. Protein sequence: CASSLLAGGPRELFF.

The sample holds one count of this clonotype. The chain combines TRBV9 with TRBJ2-5; D might be TRBD2 (5 bases). Trimming left V 4 bases short and J 1 base short, with 17 bases between. The length of the CDR3 is 16 residues. Germline V CDR1 and CDR2: SGDLS, YYNGEE. For the CDR3, the DNA is TGTGCCAGCAGCCCAGAAATTGGGAGTCGCCAAGAGACCCAGTACTTC. Protein product: CASSPEIGSRQETQYF.

The chain links TRBV6-4 to TRBJ2-5; no definite D call. The CDR3 runs to 13 residues. Germline-derived CDR1 and CDR2 are MRHNA and SNTAGT. Deletions cut 3 bases from V and 4 bases from J, with 9 bases between. This CDR3 is CASSERVGETQYF. CDR3 DNA: TGTGCCAGCAGTGAACGGGTCGGAGAGACCCAGTACTTC.

This clonotype turned up a few times. The CDR3 here is CSAKEGTVSYEQYF. The CDR3 DNA reads as TGCAGTGCTAAGGAGGGGACAGTGTCCTACGAGCAGTACTTC. The chain links TRBV20-1 to TRBJ2-7, with D perhaps matching TRBD1 (7 bases). CDR3 length: 14 residues. Germline V gives CDR1 DFQATT, CDR2 SNEGSKA (reference sequence). V gave up 4 bases and J gave up 1 base, with 14 bases separating them.

This clonotype came up a few times. V gene TRBV11-2 combines with J gene TRBJ2-5, with D hard to call. Trimming cost V 5 bases and J 3 bases, with 10 bases left between them. The CDR3 is 13 residues long. Germline CDR1 and CDR2: SGHAT and FQNNGV. CDR3 sequence: CASSGVSEETQYF. In DNA, the CDR3 is TGTGCCAGCAGCGGGGTGAGTGAAGAGACCCAGTACTTC.